The present TCR beta chain was sequenced within a study of shared clonotypes between healthy human individuals. This table comes from immunoSEQ multiplex PCR, and its TCRdb copy is limited to in-frame clones, with some not included. The top ten hold approximately 13% of the sample, which has about 470,000 clones, around 75% seen once. This clone has a handful of counts. This CDR3 has 15 amino acids. Trimming shortened V by 3 bases and J by 4 bases, and 15 bases separated the two germline ends. Germline V lookup: CDR1 MNHEY, CDR2 SMNVEV (reference sequence). This TCR was sampled from a woman aged 40 to 50 in good health. Some clones in this sample may be carry-over from other donors' samples. The chain carries TRBV27 and TRBJ2-5; TRBD1 is a possible D gene (5 bases). Sequencing was done on a sample of PBMCs. CDR3 amino acids: CASSFGLGLPETQYF. CDR3 sequence (DNA): TGTGCCAGCAGTTTTGGGTTGGGGCTTCCAGAGACCCAGTACTTC.